Below, 29 T cell receptor beta chains from the same sample are listed, as sequenced in a study of T cells after yellow fever vaccination. MiXCR was run by TCRdb on the 5' RACE reads, yielding one entry per CDR3 protein. The sample holds about 340,000 distinct CDR3 sequences; roughly an eighth are singletons and the top ten take about 3%. Specimen: CD4+ T cells sorted from PBMCs, collected 15 days after the yellow fever booster vaccination. These receptors were collected from a man younger than 35 who received the YFV17D yellow fever vaccine.

In nucleotides, the CDR3 is TGTGCCATCTCCCTGGGGGGCATTGGCACAGATACGCAGTATTTT. Its protein product is CAISLGGIGTDTQYF. The rearrangement links TRBV7-2 to TRBJ2-3; D is perhaps TRBD1 or TRBD2 (6 bases each). This CDR3 has 15 residues. The V gene lost 10 bases and the J gene lost 1 base, with 18 bases spanning the gap. Germline assignment: CDR1 SGHTA and CDR2 FQGNSA.

There are a few counts of this clonotype. The rearrangement links TRBV5-1 to TRBJ2-3; weak D call: TRBD1 (5 bases). The CDR3 runs 15 residues. Germline V gives CDR1 SGHRS, CDR2 YFSETQ. V lost 0 bases and J lost 2, with 10 bases in between. CDR3 DNA sequence: TGCGCCAGCAGCTTGGAGGGCAGGGTCACAGATACGCAGTATTTT. As protein: CASSLEGRVTDTQYF.

The chain has TRBV19 and TRBJ2-2; the D gene is possibly TRBD2 (5 bases). Germline values: CDR1 LNHDA, CDR2 SQIVND (reference sequence). The V gene lost 8 bases and the J gene lost 6 bases, with 19 bases spanning the gap. The CDR3 length is 15 residues. The chain's CDR3 is CASSHPTGFPGELFF. The CDR3 DNA follows: TGTGCCAGTTCACACCCAACGGGATTTCCCGGGGAGCTGTTTTTT.

The chain combines TRBV15 with TRBJ1-5, with TRBD1 as a possible D gene (5 bases). Germline V gene lookup returns CDR1 LNHNV and CDR2 YYDKDF (reference sequence). The V end was cut by 3 bases, the J end by 2 bases, with 8 bases between. This CDR3 is built from 14 residues. As DNA, the CDR3 is TGTGCCACCAGCAGTCAGGGCGGCAATCAGCCCCAGCATTTT. Translating gives CATSSQGGNQPQHF.

This clonotype was detected many times. J is TRBJ2-1 and V is TRBV7-9; possibly TRBD2 for D (7 bases). CDR1 and CDR2 from the germline V gene are SEHNR and FQNEAQ (reference sequence). Trimming pared 5 bases from V and 4 bases from J, leaving 18 bases between. The CDR3 runs to 16 residues. The CDR3 bases are TGTGCCAGCAGCCCCGGGGGGCTAGCAGTTTACAATGAGCAGTTCTTC. Residues: CASSPGGLAVYNEQFF.

The chain links TRBV6-5 to TRBJ1-1, with a tentative D call TRBD1 (5 bases). CDR3 size: 16 residues. V was trimmed by 2 bases and J by 1 base, leaving 14 bases between them. Germline V gene data show CDR1 as MNHEY and CDR2 as SVGAGI. CDR3 DNA sequence: TGTGCCAGCAGTTACGGGGGATTCCTGACGAACACTGAAGCTTTCTTT. Translating gives CASSYGGFLTNTEAFF.

This clonotype was detected a few times. The gene calls are TRBV7-3 and TRBJ1-4; D call uncertain. Trimming stripped 2 bases from V and 0 bases from J, with 7 bases between. In germline, CDR1 is SGHTA, CDR2 FQGTGA. The CDR3 totals 15 residues. The CDR3 protein is CASSLWEATNEKLFF. Written as DNA, the CDR3 is TGTGCCAGCAGCTTATGGGAAGCAACTAATGAAAAACTGTTTTTT.

The CDR3 loop reads CASSQDGAGVTQYF. As DNA, the CDR3 is TGCGCCAGCAGCCAAGACGGGGCGGGGGTGACCCAGTACTTC. The chain combines TRBV4-3 with TRBJ2-5; 7 positions agree with TRBD2. This CDR3 spans 14 amino acids. Germline V gives CDR1 LGHNA, CDR2 YSLEER. J was trimmed by 7 bases and V by 0 bases; bases with no gene match: 5.

The rearrangement links TRBV12-3 or TRBV12-4 to TRBJ2-3; no clear D. This CDR3 comprises 14 residues. V lost 2 bases and J 2 bases, leaving 8 bases between the germline ends. The CDR3 spells CASSLRQDTDTQYF. CDR3 sequence (DNA): TGTGCCAGCAGTTTACGGCAGGACACAGATACGCAGTATTTT.

This clonotype was seen repeatedly, ten times or more. The V call is TRBV20-1, the J call TRBJ1-5; D gene ambiguous. The CDR3 extends over 11 amino acids. The ends were cut back, 5 bases at V and 11 bases at J, with 13 bases in the middle. Germline lookup yields CDR1 DFQATT and CDR2 SNEGSKA (reference sequence). CDR3 amino acids: CSALRVLAQHF. The CDR3 coding sequence is TGCAGTGCTCTACGGGTGCTGGCCCAGCATTTT.

This clonotype was counted many times. This sequence joins TRBV29-1 and TRBJ2-5; weak D call: TRBD2 (6 bases). The CDR3 runs 12 residues. Germline CDR1 is SQVTM and CDR2 is ANQGSEA. V lost 4 bases, J lost 3 bases, and 9 bases lay in between. This chain's CDR3 is CSVVPGEETQYF. DNA for the CDR3: TGCAGCGTTGTCCCGGGGGAAGAGACCCAGTACTTC.

This clonotype was found a few times. The genes are TRBV12-3 or TRBV12-4 and TRBJ1-4; no reliable D call. V was trimmed by 8 bases and J by 11 bases, leaving 12 bases between them. This CDR3 region has 11 residues. CDR3 nucleotide sequence: TGTGCCAGCGGGAGGCCCGGGAAACTGTTTTTT. Translation: CASGRPGKLFF.

The chain uses TRBV5-1 and TRBJ1-6; D is ambiguous. Germline CDR1 is SGHRS and CDR2 is YFSETQ. The CDR3 runs 15 residues. V was pared by 0 bases and J by 9 bases, with 13 bases between. CDR3 sequence reads: CASSLESEGSSPLHF. The CDR3 DNA reads TGCGCCAGCAGCTTGGAATCTGAGGGAAGTTCACCCCTCCACTTT.

The chain recombines TRBV24-1 with TRBJ2-7, with 7 bases identical to TRBD2. The CDR3 covers 11 residues. The germline V gene encodes CDR1 KGHDR and CDR2 SFDVKD. The V gene end was trimmed by 6 bases and the J gene end by 11 bases; junction bases not matched to a gene: 6. For the CDR3, the DNA is TGTGCCACCAGTCCCCCGGGACTAAAGTACTTC. It is translated as CATSPPGLKYF.

This clonotype has only a few counts. The V and J genes are TRBV7-9 and TRBJ1-2; 7 positions agree with TRBD1. V dropped 5 bases and J dropped 5; count of bases not matched to a gene: 23. The CDR3 has 19 residues. Germline assignment: CDR1 SEHNR and CDR2 FQNEAQ (reference sequence). The CDR3 nucleotides are TGTGCCAGCAGCCCACCCCCGGGACAGTGGGGGTGGGGGGCTTATGGCTACACCTTC. As protein: CASSPPPGQWGWGAYGYTF.

This clonotype was picked up a small number of times. This chain uses TRBV5-1 with TRBJ1-1; D perhaps matches TRBD1 (5 bases). The CDR3 totals 13 residues. Germline CDR1 is SGHRS and CDR2 is YFSETQ. Trimming removed 4 bases at V and 6 bases at J, with 13 bases between. For the CDR3, the DNA is TGCGCCAGCAGCCAAACAGGTTCCCCTGAAGCTTTCTTT. As protein: CASSQTGSPEAFF. The whole variable domain, filled in from reference TRBV5-1 and TRBJ1-1, reads KAGVTQTPRYLIKTRGQQVTLSCSPISGHRSVSWYQQTPGQGLQFLFEYFSETQRNKGNFPGRFSGRQFSNSRSEMNVSTLELGDSALYLCASSQTGSPEAFFGQGTRLTVV.

This clonotype turned up a few times. V gene TRBV5-1 combines with J gene TRBJ2-7, with D perhaps assigned TRBD1 or TRBD2 (5 bases each). Germline V gene lookup returns CDR1 SGHRS and CDR2 YFSETQ. The CDR3 is 13 residues long. V lost 3 bases, J lost 3 bases, and 10 bases lay in between. The CDR3 reads CASSWDGLYEQYV. CDR3 DNA sequence: TGCGCCAGCAGCTGGGACGGTCTCTACGAGCAGTACGTC.

In its sample, this clonotype was seen a few times. The V gene is TRBV6-1, the J gene TRBJ1-1; D might be TRBD1 (6 bases). This CDR3 spans 14 amino acids. Germline V gene sequence: CDR1 MNHNS, CDR2 SASEGT. Trimming shortened V by 1 base and J by 3 bases, and 9 bases separated the two germline ends. CDR3 residues: CASSEDGGDTEAFF. CDR3 in DNA: TGTGCCAGCAGTGAAGACGGGGGCGACACTGAAGCTTTCTTT.

The sample holds many counts of this clonotype. The chain combines TRBV5-1 with TRBJ2-7, with a tentative D call TRBD2 (5 bases). This CDR3 has 13 amino acids. V was trimmed by 2 bases and J by 2 bases, leaving 8 bases between them. Germline loops: CDR1 SGHRS, CDR2 YFSETQ. CDR3 nucleotide sequence: TGCGCCAGCAGCTTAGCGGCTGCCTACGAGCAGTACTTC. Encoded protein: CASSLAAAYEQYF.

The chain couples TRBV18 to TRBJ2-7; D gene unclear. The V gene lost 2 bases and the J gene lost 4 bases, with 9 bases spanning the gap. Germline assignment: CDR1 KGHSH and CDR2 LQKENI. The CDR3 loop spans 13 amino acids. CDR3: CASSPTQEYEQYF. The CDR3 DNA reads as TGTGCCAGCTCACCAACGCAGGAGTACGAGCAGTACTTC.

The J gene is TRBJ2-3, the V gene TRBV19; possibly TRBD1 for D (5 bases). V shed 5 bases and J shed 0 bases, with 9 bases lying between them. The CDR3 runs 14 residues. Germline CDR1 reads LNHDA; CDR2 reads SQIVND (reference sequence). The CDR3 DNA reads TGTGCCAGTAGTTGGGGCCCTAGCACAGATACGCAGTATTTT. This translates into CASSWGPSTDTQYF.

The V and J genes are TRBV5-1 and TRBJ1-6; 7 bases fit TRBD1. Germline loops: CDR1 SGHRS, CDR2 YFSETQ. Unmatched junction bases numbered 19, after V lost 7 bases and J lost 9 bases. The CDR3 sequence is 17 residues long. The CDR3 nucleotides are TGCGCCAGCCATGGGTCAAAACCGACAGGGTTGGGTTCACCCCTCCACTTT. It codes for CASHGSKPTGLGSPLHF.

This clonotype was seen more than once but under ten times. The genes are TRBV5-4 and TRBJ2-2; a weak D match, TRBD2 (5 bases). Trimming removed 5 bases from V and 1 base from J, with 12 bases in between. This CDR3 is built from 15 residues. CDR1 and CDR2 (germline): SGHNT, YYREEE (reference sequence). In nucleotides, the CDR3 is TGTGCCAGCAGTCCGGACGGAGGGAACACCGGGGAGCTGTTTTTT. This sequence encodes CASSPDGGNTGELFF.

This chain uses TRBV5-1 with TRBJ1-5; unclear D gene. Trimming pared 0 bases from V and 3 bases from J, leaving 7 bases between. This CDR3 contains 14 residues. CDR1 and CDR2 from the germline V gene are SGHRS and YFSETQ. Written as DNA, the CDR3 is TGCGCCAGCAGCTTGGAGGACCTCAATCAGCCCCAGCATTTT. Its translation: CASSLEDLNQPQHF.

V usage is TRBV7-9 and J usage is TRBJ1-4; D uncertain. Trimming cost V 1 base and J 7 bases, with 10 bases left between them. Germline V gene lookup returns CDR1 SEHNR and CDR2 FQNEAQ (reference sequence). The length of the CDR3 is 14 residues. The CDR3 bases are TGTGCCAGCAGCTTAGGAGTGTTAGGTGAAAAACTGTTTTTT. Amino acid sequence: CASSLGVLGEKLFF.

Details on this clonotype: A read error may explain this, as a much larger clone is one base away. The J gene is TRBJ2-5, the V gene TRBV2; the D gene is possibly TRBD2 (6 bases). CDR1 is SNHLY and CDR2 is FYNNEI in the germline V gene. Trimming removed 8 bases from V and 4 bases from J, with 20 bases in between. The CDR3 is 15 amino acids. The DNA for the CDR3 is TGTGCCAGCGCAGACGCGGCGGGACGGGGAGAGACCCAGTACTTC. Amino acids: CASADAAGRGETQYF. Filled out from reference TRBV2 and TRBJ2-5, the complete variable domain reads EPEVTQTPSHQVTQMGQEVILRCVPISNHLYFYWYRQILGQKVEFLVSFYNNEISEKSEIFDDQFSVERPDGSNFTLKIRSTKLEDSAMYFCASADAAGRGETQYFGPGTRLLVL.

This clonotype has ten or more counts. This sequence joins TRBV6-2 or TRBV6-3 and TRBJ1-2; TRBD1 aligns across 9 bases. With 7 bases clipped from V and 3 bases from J, the junction kept 6 bases outside the gene matches. Germline CDR1 and CDR2: MNHEY and SVGEGT. CDR3 length: 14 residues. The CDR3 is CASNPTGGYYGYTF. DNA of the CDR3: TGTGCCAGCAACCCGACAGGGGGGTACTATGGCTACACCTTC.

In this sample, this clonotype turned up a few times. The V call is TRBV5-1, the J call TRBJ2-1, with 7 bases matching TRBD2. Losses at the gene ends were 4 bases for V and 4 bases for J; bases not matched to a gene: 20. Germline CDR1 SGHRS, CDR2 YFSETQ. This CDR3 contains 19 residues. CDR3 bases: TGCGCCAGCAGCGCGACAGACCAACTAGCGTCGACAAGATACAATGAGCAGTTCTTC. Encoded protein: CASSATDQLASTRYNEQFF.

This sequence joins TRBV20-1 and TRBJ2-3; 9 bases are a match to TRBD2. V was clipped by 0 bases and J by 5 bases; unmatched bases: 9. The germline gives CDR1 DFQATT, CDR2 SNEGSKA (reference sequence). The CDR3 consists of 16 residues. The DNA of the CDR3 is TGCAGTGCTAGAGATAGCCAGCGGGGGGTCGGAGATACGCAGTATTTT. Amino acid sequence: CSARDSQRGVGDTQYF.